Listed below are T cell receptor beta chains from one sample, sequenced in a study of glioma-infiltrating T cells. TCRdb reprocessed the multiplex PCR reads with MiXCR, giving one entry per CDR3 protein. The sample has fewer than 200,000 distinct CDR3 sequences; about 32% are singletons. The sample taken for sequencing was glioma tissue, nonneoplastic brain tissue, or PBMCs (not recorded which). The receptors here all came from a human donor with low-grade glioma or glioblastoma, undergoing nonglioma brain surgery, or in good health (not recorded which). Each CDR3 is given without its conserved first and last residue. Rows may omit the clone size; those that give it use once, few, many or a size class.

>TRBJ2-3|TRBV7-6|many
ASSLGAEDTQY
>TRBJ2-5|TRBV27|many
ASSLSLTGGAETQY
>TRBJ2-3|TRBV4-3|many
ASSHRLAGGDTQY
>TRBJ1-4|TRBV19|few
ASSIPGVHEKLF
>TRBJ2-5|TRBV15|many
ATSRDLGKETQY
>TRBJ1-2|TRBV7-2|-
ASSTQVAGGYT
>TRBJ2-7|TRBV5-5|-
ASSHRDLKDYEQY
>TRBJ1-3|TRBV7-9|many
ASSLGGLGNTIY
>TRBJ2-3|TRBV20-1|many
SANPGQGWVYTDTQY
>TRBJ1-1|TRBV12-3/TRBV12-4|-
ASSFVRTEAF
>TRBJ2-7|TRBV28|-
AGSLAGQGYHEQY
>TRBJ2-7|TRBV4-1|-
ASSRKDGDRFDEQY
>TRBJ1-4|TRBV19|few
ASSMRVGQMNEKLF
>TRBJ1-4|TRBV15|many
ATSRDRLGEKLF
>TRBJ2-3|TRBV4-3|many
ASSLGVQVTTDTQY
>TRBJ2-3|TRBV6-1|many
ASSKRGVDTQY
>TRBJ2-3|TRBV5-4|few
ASSQREPTQDTQY
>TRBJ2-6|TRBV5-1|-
ASSSGLSGANVLT
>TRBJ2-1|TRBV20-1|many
SASPGLAEFNEQF
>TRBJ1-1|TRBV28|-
ASSLTPGGAGIVDEDL
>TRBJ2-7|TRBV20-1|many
SARETSGRYEQY
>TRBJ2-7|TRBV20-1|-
SAPFVSYEQY
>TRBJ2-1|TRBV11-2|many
ASTSRENEQF
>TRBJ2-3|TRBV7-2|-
ASSLEPARADTQY
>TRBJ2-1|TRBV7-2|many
ASRRLAGGNVDEQF
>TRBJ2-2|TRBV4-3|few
ASSQEKPTNTGELF
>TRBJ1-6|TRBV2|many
AGWGKDRSIEGPLH
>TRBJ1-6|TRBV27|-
ASSLSGRSRSYNSPLH
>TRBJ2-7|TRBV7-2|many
ASSLVFAGWEQY
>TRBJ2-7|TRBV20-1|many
SASPFYEQY
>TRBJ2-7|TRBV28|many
ASSLPGGSFSYEQY
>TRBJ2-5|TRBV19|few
ASSATFPSGRETQY
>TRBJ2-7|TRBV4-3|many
ASSQVRGLAGDEQY
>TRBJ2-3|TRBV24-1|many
ATSSAGTGGADTQY
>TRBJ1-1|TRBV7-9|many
ASSLFPQRTGTEAF
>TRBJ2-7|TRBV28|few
ASSTLPGGGEQY
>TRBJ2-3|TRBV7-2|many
ASSLDVREAQY
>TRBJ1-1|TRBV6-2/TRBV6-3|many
ASSRHYTRNTEAF
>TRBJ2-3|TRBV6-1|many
ASTRSLSTDTQY
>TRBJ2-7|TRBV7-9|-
ASSQEWTSGSGYEQY
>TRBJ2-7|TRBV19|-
ASSSGQAKDSYEQY
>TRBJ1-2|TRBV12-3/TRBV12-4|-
ASRPTGGSEYGYT
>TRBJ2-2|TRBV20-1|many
SAPAPSGRDRGTGELF
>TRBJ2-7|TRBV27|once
ASSRRDRGAEQY
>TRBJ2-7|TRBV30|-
AWSTKYEQY
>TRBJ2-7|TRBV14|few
ASSQNQGAPYEQY
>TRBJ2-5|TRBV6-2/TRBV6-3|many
ASSYRLRETQY
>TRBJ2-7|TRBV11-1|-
ASSFGTGGTISYEQY
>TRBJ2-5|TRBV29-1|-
SGGGPPQETQY
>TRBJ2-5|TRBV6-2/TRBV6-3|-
ASSESQETQY
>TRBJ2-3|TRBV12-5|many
ASGLGLAVSDTQY
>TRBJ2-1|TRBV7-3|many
ASSLRGEALGQF
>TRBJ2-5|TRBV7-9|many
ASRNRGEETQY
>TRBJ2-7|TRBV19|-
ASSIEQGAYEQY
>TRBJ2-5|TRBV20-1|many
SAREYGVAETQY